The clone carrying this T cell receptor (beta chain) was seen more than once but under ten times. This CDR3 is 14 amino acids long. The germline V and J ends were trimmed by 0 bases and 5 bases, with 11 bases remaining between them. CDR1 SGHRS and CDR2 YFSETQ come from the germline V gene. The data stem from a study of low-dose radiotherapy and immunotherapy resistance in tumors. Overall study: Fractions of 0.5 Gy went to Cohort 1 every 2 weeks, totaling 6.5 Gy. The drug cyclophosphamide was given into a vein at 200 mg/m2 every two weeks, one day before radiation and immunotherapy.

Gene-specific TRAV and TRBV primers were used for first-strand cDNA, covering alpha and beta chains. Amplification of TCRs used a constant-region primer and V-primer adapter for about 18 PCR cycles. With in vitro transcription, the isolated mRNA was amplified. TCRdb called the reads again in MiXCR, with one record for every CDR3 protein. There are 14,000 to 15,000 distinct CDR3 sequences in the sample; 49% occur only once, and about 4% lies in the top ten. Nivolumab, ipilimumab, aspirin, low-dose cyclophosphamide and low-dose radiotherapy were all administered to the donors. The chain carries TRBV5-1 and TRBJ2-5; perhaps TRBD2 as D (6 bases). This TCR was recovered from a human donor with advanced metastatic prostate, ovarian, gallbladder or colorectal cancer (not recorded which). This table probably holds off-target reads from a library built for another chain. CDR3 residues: CASSLGRGSETQYF. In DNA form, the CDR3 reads TGCGCCAGCAGCTTGGGGAGGGGTTCGGAGACCCAGTACTTC.